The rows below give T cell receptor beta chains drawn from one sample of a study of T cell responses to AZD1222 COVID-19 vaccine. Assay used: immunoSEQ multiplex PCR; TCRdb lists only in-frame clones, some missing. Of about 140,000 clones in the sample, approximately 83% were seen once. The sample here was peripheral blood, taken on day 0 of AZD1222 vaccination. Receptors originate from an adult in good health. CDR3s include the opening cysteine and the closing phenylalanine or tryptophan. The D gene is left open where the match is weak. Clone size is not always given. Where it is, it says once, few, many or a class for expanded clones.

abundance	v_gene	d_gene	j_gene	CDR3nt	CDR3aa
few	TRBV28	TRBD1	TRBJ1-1	TGTGCCAGCAGTTCCCCCGGGACAGCAGTGATGAACACTGAAGCTTTCTTT	CASSSPGTAVMNTEAFF
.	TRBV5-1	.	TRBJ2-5	TGCGCCAGCAGCTACTCAGGGGACCAAGAGACCCAGTACTTC	CASSYSGDQETQYF
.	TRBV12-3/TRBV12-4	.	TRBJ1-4	TGTGCCAGCAGTCCCTCGGAAAAACTGTTTTTT	CASSPSEKLFF
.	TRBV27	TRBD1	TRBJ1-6	TGTGCCAGCAGTTTTCGGCAGGGGGACTCACCCCTCCACTTT	CASSFRQGDSPLHF
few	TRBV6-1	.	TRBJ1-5	TGTGCCAGCAGTGAAGGGGTCAATCAGCCCCAGCATTTT	CASSEGVNQPQHF
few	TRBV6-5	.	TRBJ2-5	TGTGCCAGCAGTAGGGGGATTGAGACCCAGTACTTC	CASSRGIETQYF
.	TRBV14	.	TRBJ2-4	TGTGCCAGCAGCCAATTAAACATTCAGTACTTC	CASSQLNIQYF
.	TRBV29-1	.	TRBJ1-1	TGCAGCGTTGTCGGCAGGACCCAGAACACTGAAGCTTTCTTT	CSVVGRTQNTEAFF
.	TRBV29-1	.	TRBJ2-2	TGCAGCGTTGAAGAGCTGGGGGCGAACACCGGGGAGCTGTTTTTT	CSVEELGANTGELFF
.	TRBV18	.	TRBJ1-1	TGTGCCAGCTCACCGACTATGAACACTGAAGCTTTCTTT	CASSPTMNTEAFF
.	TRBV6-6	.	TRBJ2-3	TGTGCCAGCAGGGGCGCCCCTAGCACAGATACGCAGTATTTT	CASRGAPSTDTQYF
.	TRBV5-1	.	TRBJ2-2	TGCGCCAGCAGCTTCGGCGGATCCGGGGAGCTGTTTTTT	CASSFGGSGELFF
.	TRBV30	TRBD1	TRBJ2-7	TGTGCCTGGAGGAGAGGGACAGTCCGGCTCTACGAGCAGTACTTC	CAWRRGTVRLYEQYF
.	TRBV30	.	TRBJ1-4	TGTGCCTGGAGTGCTCAATCTAATGAAAAACTGTTTTTT	CAWSAQSNEKLFF
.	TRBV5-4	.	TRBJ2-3	TGTGCCAGCAGCTTGCTGTCGTCGGTGGGGTCAGATACGCAGTATTTT	CASSLLSSVGSDTQYF
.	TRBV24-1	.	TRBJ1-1	TGTGCCACCAGTGATTATAAGGGACTCAGAGTGATGAACACTGAAGCTTTCTTT	CATSDYKGLRVMNTEAFF
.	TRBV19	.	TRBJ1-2	TGTGCCAGTAGTATAGTGGCGATGGCCGGTTATGGCTACACCTTC	CASSIVAMAGYGYTF
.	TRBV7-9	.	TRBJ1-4	TGTGCCAGCAGCTTAGCGGGCTCGAAGTCAACTAATGAAAAACTGTTTTTT	CASSLAGSKSTNEKLFF
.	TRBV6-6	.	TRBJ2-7	TGTGCCAGCAGTTACAGGGCCGATTCCCTACCTTACGAGCAGTACTTC	CASSYRADSLPYEQYF
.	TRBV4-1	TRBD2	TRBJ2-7	TGCGCCAGCAGCCAAGAGACTAGCGCATCCTACGAGCAGTACTTC	CASSQETSASYEQYF